This TCR beta chain is drawn from a study of long-term antiretroviral therapy in people with HIV. CDR3 size: 16 residues. V dropped 1 base and J dropped 4 bases, with 16 bases sitting between them. The germline V gene encodes CDR1 SGHAT and CDR2 FQNNGV. An immunoSEQ assay, version v3.0, was performed at survey level. Assay used: immunoSEQ multiplex PCR; TCRdb lists only in-frame clones, some missing. The sample yields some 33,000 clones, approximately 80% seen once. The clonotype was recovered from a man aged 18 to 30 with HIV. The sequences come from unsorted PBMCs, collected 0.6 years after starting antiretroviral therapy. The rearrangement uses TRBV11-2 and TRBJ1-1, with D unresolved. The DNA of the CDR3 is TGTGCCAGCAGCTTAGGGGCAGCCGCCTCGCGCACTGAAGCTTTCTTT. Protein: CASSLGAAASRTEAFF.